Following are 18 T cell receptor beta chains from one sample sequenced in a study of cytomegalovirus exposure and HLA in healthy donors. PCR used 60 Vbeta primers and 13 Jbeta primers. Here immunoSEQ multiplex PCR was the method, and the copy in TCRdb shows in-frame clones only, minus some. This table has roughly 200,000 clones, approximately 80% appearing once. The sample comprised PBMCs. Receptor source: a man aged 35-49 years in good health and CMV-seropositive.

V gene TRBV5-6 combines with J gene TRBJ2-1; 7 nucleotides line up with TRBD2. The length of the CDR3 is 15 residues. Germline CDR1 is SGHDT and CDR2 is YYEEEE. The trim removed 0 bases at V and 7 bases at J, leaving 7 bases unmatched. The CDR3 DNA is TGTGCCAGCAGCTTGGGGGAGCGGGATGATAATGAGCAGTTCTTC. This translates into CASSLGERDDNEQFF.

This chain uses TRBV15 with TRBJ2-1, with 8 positions matching TRBD2. The junction had 3 bases not matched to a gene; V was cut back by 5 bases and J by 0 bases. This CDR3 comprises 15 residues. Germline CDR1 reads LNHNV; CDR2 reads YYDKDF (reference sequence). CDR3 residues: CATSASGFSYNEQFF. Written as DNA, the CDR3 is TGTGCCACCAGCGCTAGCGGGTTCTCCTACAATGAGCAGTTCTTC.

This clone was detected only a few times. The chain joins TRBV30 to TRBJ1-5; no reliable D call. Between the trimmed V and J ends, which lost 0 bases and 3 bases, there was a span of 9 bases. Germline CDR1 reads GTSNPN; CDR2 reads SVGIG (reference sequence). CDR3 size: 14 residues. This CDR3 reads CAWSVERNNQPQHF. In nucleotides, the CDR3 is TGTGCCTGGAGTGTAGAGCGGAACAATCAGCCCCAGCATTTT.

V usage is TRBV27 and J usage is TRBJ2-2; TRBD1 agrees at 7 bases. The germline V gene has CDR1 MNHEY and CDR2 SMNVEV (reference sequence). CDR3 length: 15 amino acids. The junction had 5 bases not matched to a gene; V was cut back by 2 bases and J by 5 bases. For the CDR3, the DNA is TGTGCCAGCAGTTTAAGAGGGGGCGATACCGGGGAGCTGTTTTTT. Amino acid sequence: CASSLRGGDTGELFF.

The rearrangement links TRBV7-8 to TRBJ2-5; TRBD2 agrees at 7 bases. V dropped 5 bases and J dropped 3; count of bases not matched to a gene: 6. Germline CDR1 is SGHVS and CDR2 is FQNEAQ. The CDR3 loop spans 14 amino acids. CDR3 region: CASSPWGGEETQYF. CDR3 sequence (DNA): TGTGCCAGCAGCCCATGGGGGGGGGAAGAGACCCAGTACTTC. The full variable domain, completed using reference TRBV7-8 and TRBJ2-5, is GAGVSQSPRYKVAKRGQDVALRCDPISGHVSLFWYQQALGQGPEFLTYFQNEAQLDKSGLPSDRFFAERPEGSVSTLKIQRTQQEDSAVYLCASSPWGGEETQYFGPGTRLLVL.

The CDR3 DNA sequence: TGTGCCAGCAGCCAAGGGACAGGGGGCAACACCGGGGAGCTGTTTTTT. Translating gives CASSQGTGGNTGELFF. The V and J genes are TRBV5-4 and TRBJ2-2, with 12 bases matching TRBD1. V trimming: 4 bases; J trimming: 2 bases; junction bases outside the gene matches: 3. CDR3 length: 16 residues. Germline loops: CDR1 SGHNT, CDR2 YYREEE (reference sequence). Drawing the rest from reference TRBV5-4 and TRBJ2-2, the complete variable domain is ETGVTQSPTHLIKTRGQQVTLRCSSQSGHNTVSWYQQALGQGPQFIFQYYREEENGRGNFPPRFSGLQFPNYSSELNVNALELDDSALYLCASSQGTGGNTGELFFGEGSRLTVL.

The V call is TRBV5-1, the J call TRBJ2-3, with D tentatively TRBD1 (5 bases). The germline gives CDR1 SGHRS, CDR2 YFSETQ. This CDR3 contains 15 residues. Trimming shortened V by 0 bases and J by 2 bases, and 10 bases separated the two germline ends. This CDR3 reads CASSLEWGPTDTQYF. As DNA, the CDR3 is TGCGCCAGCAGCTTGGAGTGGGGCCCCACAGATACGCAGTATTTT.

CDR3 region: CASSDDGAYTDTQYF. Written as DNA, the CDR3 is TGTGCCAGCAGTGACGATGGGGCATACACAGATACGCAGTATTTT. V and J are TRBV25-1 and TRBJ2-3, with D tentatively TRBD1 (5 bases). The germline gives CDR1 MGHDK, CDR2 SYGVNS. This CDR3 contains 15 residues. Deletions cut 3 bases from V and 2 bases from J, with 12 bases between.

The chain combines TRBV10-3 with TRBJ1-5; no clear D. CDR3 length equals 16 residues. Germline lookup yields CDR1 ENHRY and CDR2 SYGVKD. V lost 0 bases, J lost 3 bases, and 12 bases lay in between. The CDR3 DNA reads TGTGCCATCAGTGAGTCGAACCCGGGATACAATCAGCCCCAGCATTTT. Translation gives CAISESNPGYNQPQHF.

The chain uses TRBV11-2 and TRBJ1-1; maybe TRBD1 (6 bases). CDR3 length: 13 amino acids. CDR1 SGHAT and CDR2 FQNNGV come from the germline V gene. The V end lost 2 bases, the J end lost 4 bases, and 8 bases lay between the germline ends. CDR3 DNA: TGTGCCAGCAGCTTAAAACAGGGCACTGAAGCTTTCTTT. It codes for CASSLKQGTEAFF.

The genes are TRBV28 and TRBJ2-1; D not certain. Trimming removed 2 bases from V and 3 bases from J, with 8 bases in between. The CDR3 has 14 amino acids. The germline gives CDR1 MDHEN, CDR2 SYDVKM. In nucleotides, the CDR3 is TGTGCCAGCAGTTTAGGCACGAACTACAATGAGCAGTTCTTC. The encoded protein is CASSLGTNYNEQFF.

This clone was detected a few times. The chain uses TRBV18 and TRBJ1-4; D might be TRBD1 (6 bases). The CDR3 contains 16 residues. Trimming removed 0 bases from V and 8 bases from J, with 16 bases in between. The germline CDR1 and CDR2 sequences are KGHSH and LQKENI. For the CDR3, the DNA is TGTGCCAGCTCACCACCAAATTCAGGGGCGCGCGAAAAACTGTTTTTT. Translating gives CASSPPNSGAREKLFF. The variable domain in full, with the rest retrieved from reference TRBV18 and TRBJ1-4, is NAGVMQNPRHLVRRRGQEARLRCSPMKGHSHVYWYRQLPEEGLKFMVYLQKENIIDESGMPKERFSAEFPKEGPSILRIQQVVRGDSAAYFCASSPPNSGAREKLFFGSGTQLSVL.

The V call is TRBV27, the J call TRBJ2-1, with 9 bases fitting TRBD1. The CDR3 runs 13 residues. Trimming removed 5 bases from V and 6 bases from J; junction bases left unmatched: 2. CDR1 and CDR2 from the germline V gene are MNHEY and SMNVEV (reference sequence). The CDR3 loop reads CASSVTGGNEQFF. The CDR3 coding sequence is TGTGCCAGCAGTGTGACAGGGGGCAATGAGCAGTTCTTC.

The V and J genes are TRBV2 and TRBJ2-3, with D perhaps TRBD1 (5 bases). The CDR3 extends over 14 amino acids. The germline V gene has CDR1 SNHLY and CDR2 FYNNEI. Trimming removed 7 bases at V and 0 bases at J, with 11 bases between. CDR3 DNA: TGTGCCAGCAATTCCCAGGGTAGCACAGATACGCAGTATTTT. It codes for CASNSQGSTDTQYF.

This chain connects TRBV7-9 to TRBJ1-2; 9 bases map to TRBD1. Germline CDR1 is SEHNR and CDR2 is FQNEAQ (reference sequence). The J segment lost 8 bases and the V segment lost 1 base, leaving 8 bases of the junction unmatched. The CDR3 totals 15 residues. The DNA of the CDR3 is TGTGCCAGCAGCTTAGGGGACAGGGTGGGGGACGGCTACACCTTC. This encodes CASSLGDRVGDGYTF. Complete variable domain (other parts from reference TRBV7-9 and TRBJ1-2): DTGVSQNPRHKITKRGQNVTFRCDPISEHNRLYWYRQTLGQGPEFLTYFQNEAQLEKSRLLSDRFSAERPKGSFSTLEIQRTEQGDSAMYLCASSLGDRVGDGYTFGSGTRLTVV.

Turning to this clone: The junction and the germline gene differ at one end; a read error may be behind it. The genes are TRBV28 and TRBJ1-5; 11 positions agree with TRBD1. Germline V lookup: CDR1 MDHEN, CDR2 SYDVKM. The CDR3 extends over 15 amino acids. CDR3 in amino acids: CAGRWDRGGYQPQHF. In DNA form, the CDR3 reads TGTGCCGGCAGGTGGGACAGGGGGGGGTATCAGCCCCAGCATTTT.

V gene TRBV2 combines with J gene TRBJ2-5; D not certain. The assigned J gene may be wrong: the sequence end matches TRBJ2-7 better. The CDR3 is 11 amino acids. Per germline, CDR1 SNHLY and CDR2 FYNNEI. As DNA, the CDR3 is TGTGCCAGCAGTGAGACATACGAGCAGTACTTC. This sequence encodes CASSETYEQYF.

The genes are TRBV29-1 and TRBJ1-1; D is ambiguous. Trimming took 8 bases from V and 4 from J, leaving 17 bases between them. Germline V gene sequence: CDR1 SQVTM, CDR2 ANQGSEA. This CDR3 contains 13 residues. The CDR3 sequence is CSNMRSLGTEAFF. Written as DNA, the CDR3 is TGCAGCAATATGAGGAGTTTGGGCACTGAAGCTTTCTTT.